The T cell receptor (beta chain) under discussion was sequenced for a study of T cells in Graves' hyperthyroidism and ophthalmopathy. Whole-study findings and limits: Patients with ophthalmopathy were separated from those with stable hyperthyroidism by a 13 V-J model.

Researchers defined stable Graves' hyperthyroidism as no ophthalmopathy progression within 18 months. The hyperthyroidism patients had all been newly diagnosed, and their disease duration was under 2 months. Their ages ranged from 18 to 65 years. Exclusion followed for patients with uncontrolled infection, other autoimmune disease, pregnancy or lactation. This clonotype was counted at least ten times. What it binds is not known. What was amplified from RNA transcripts were TCR beta CDR3 regions. HTBI primers were employed in a first-round RT-PCR of the TCR CDR3. TCRdb redid the calling of the multiplex PCR reads with MiXCR, one entry per CDR3 protein. Counted here are around 99,000 distinct CDR3 sequences, about 15% occurring once; the ten biggest clones make up about 42%. Source material: blood. This receptor was taken from a woman aged 45-59 years with Graves' hyperthyroidism.

CDR3 sequence: CASRAATSGSGGNTQYF. CDR3 bases: TGTGCCAGCAGGGCCGCGACTAGCGGGAGTGGTGGGAATACGCAGTATTTT. This rearrangement joins TRBV6-1 to TRBJ2-3, with 12 nucleotides matching TRBD2. Trimming cost V 6 bases and J 7 bases; bases outside gene matches: 14. The CDR3 extends over 17 amino acids. In germline, CDR1 is MNHNS, CDR2 SASEGT.